Presented here are 4 T cell receptor beta chains from one specimen sequenced in a study of CD8 T cells in Susac syndrome. An amount of RNA that ranged from roughly 0.5 to 1 ug was reverse transcribed with random hexamers. TCRdb itself ran the immunoSEQ multiplex PCR reads through MiXCR, one entry per CDR3 protein. This sample has about 150,000 distinct CDR3 sequences; about 94% occur once, and the top ten carry around 0.21%. What was sequenced was CD8+ T cells from PBMCs. The receptors originated from a human donor with multiple sclerosis.

This chain connects TRBV7-3 to TRBJ2-3; D is ambiguous. The CDR3 sequence is 15 residues long. V was pared by 5 bases and J by 0 bases, with 12 bases between. Germline CDR1 is SGHTA and CDR2 is FQGTGA. This chain's CDR3 is CASSEQHSSTDTQYF. DNA for the CDR3: TGTGCCAGCAGCGAACAGCATTCTAGCACAGATACGCAGTATTTT. Drawing the rest from reference TRBV7-3 and TRBJ2-3, the complete variable domain is GAGVSQTPSNKVTEKGKYVELRCDPISGHTALYWYRQSLGQGPEFLIYFQGTGAADDSGLPNDRFFAVRPEGSVSTLKIQRTERGDSAVYLCASSEQHSSTDTQYFGPGTRLTVL.

This clonotype was counted between two and nine times. V gene TRBV27 combines with J gene TRBJ1-1; D gene unclear. The ends were cut back, 5 bases at V and 3 bases at J, with 10 bases in the middle. Germline V gives CDR1 MNHEY, CDR2 SMNVEV (reference sequence). CDR3 length: 13 amino acids. The CDR3 region is CASSQGRYTEAFF. CDR3 sequence (DNA): TGTGCCAGCAGTCAAGGACGGTACACTGAAGCTTTCTTT.

V usage is TRBV5-4 and J usage is TRBJ1-6; no clear D. V was pared by 6 bases and J by 4 bases, with 11 bases between. Germline V lookup: CDR1 SGHNT, CDR2 YYREEE (reference sequence). This CDR3 contains 14 residues. CDR3 protein: CASTPPGYNSPLHF. The CDR3 region has the DNA TGTGCCAGCACCCCCCCTGGATATAATTCACCCCTCCACTTT.

J is TRBJ1-2 and V is TRBV14; the match to TRBD1 covers 8 bases. Germline trimming cut 1 base from V and 5 bases from J; bases unmatched to any gene: 3. The CDR3 spans 14 residues. Germline V lookup: CDR1 SGHDN, CDR2 FVKESK. The DNA for the CDR3 is TGTGCCAGCAGCCAAGTAGGACAGGGATATGGCTACACCTTC. Its protein product is CASSQVGQGYGYTF.